The next 9 T cell receptor beta chains were all read from a single sample in a study of T cell responses to AZD1222 COVID-19 vaccine. Sequencing used immunoSEQ multiplex PCR; TCRdb keeps in-frame clones, though not all of them. The data hold just over 90,000 clones, with 80% to 90% observed a single time. Sequenced material: peripheral blood, taken 28 days after the second AZD1222 dose. The receptors here all came from an adult who received the AZD1222 COVID-19 vaccine.

The genes are TRBV21-1 and TRBJ2-5; the table's D gene call, TRBD1, was not cross checked with the DNA. TRBV21-1 counts as a pseudogene. This CDR3 region has 17 residues. The DNA for the CDR3 is TGTGCCAGCAGAAAATCTCTTGGTCGTGGGCAAGGAGAGACCCAGTACTTC. This sequence encodes CASRKSLGRGQGETQYF.

V is TRBV4-2 and J is TRBJ2-7; tentative D call: TRBD2 (6 bases). V lost 1 base and J 6 bases, leaving 10 bases between the germline ends. CDR1 and CDR2 from the germline V gene are LGHNA and YNFKEQ. The CDR3 covers 13 residues. DNA of the CDR3: TGTGCCAGCAGCCAAGTCCTAGCGTCCGAGCAGTACTTC. It translates to CASSQVLASEQYF.

The chain couples TRBV19 to TRBJ2-7, with D possibly TRBD2 on 6 matching bases. V was trimmed by 3 bases and J by 0 bases, leaving 15 bases between them. CDR3 length equals 16 residues. CDR1 LNHDA and CDR2 SQIVND come from the germline V gene (reference sequence). CDR3 region: CASSIFGGDFSYEQYF. The CDR3 DNA is TGTGCCAGTAGTATTTTCGGGGGAGACTTCTCCTACGAGCAGTACTTC.

The J gene is TRBJ1-1, the V gene TRBV2; D unresolved. Trimming shortened V by 2 bases and J by 5 bases, and 9 bases separated the two germline ends. The CDR3 is made up of 13 amino acids. Germline CDR1 is SNHLY and CDR2 is FYNNEI. Here the CDR3 DNA reads TGTGCCAGCAGTGAAAGGGAAGGGACTGAAGCTTTCTTT. Protein sequence: CASSEREGTEAFF.

This clone was detected only once. The V gene is TRBV7-9, the J gene TRBJ1-5, with D possibly TRBD1 on 6 matching bases. This CDR3 contains 14 residues. V was trimmed by 6 bases and J by 3 bases, leaving 12 bases between them. Germline V CDR1 and CDR2: SEHNR, FQNEAQ (reference sequence). Here the CDR3 DNA reads TGTGCCAGCAGTTCCGGACAGCCCAATCAGCCCCAGCATTTT. Its protein is CASSSGQPNQPQHF.

A single count supports this clone. The chain carries TRBV7-6 and TRBJ2-7, with D possibly being TRBD1 or TRBD2 (5 bases each). Between the trimmed V and J ends, which lost 6 bases and 5 bases, there was a span of 17 bases. CDR3 size: 14 residues. CDR1 is SGHVS and CDR2 is FNYEAQ in the germline V gene. The CDR3 DNA reads TGTGCCAGCAGAAGGGACCCCGCCGACCACGAGCAGTACTTC. Translating it yields CASRRDPADHEQYF.

The chain joins TRBV27 to TRBJ2-3, with TRBD2 matching over 14 bases. Germline V lookup: CDR1 MNHEY, CDR2 SMNVEV (reference sequence). The CDR3 sequence is 19 residues long. Germline trimming cut 5 bases from V and 4 bases from J; bases unmatched to any gene: 14. CDR3 sequence reads: CASSPHIRTSGGSSDTQYF. The CDR3 nucleotides read TGTGCCAGCAGTCCCCACATAAGGACTAGCGGGGGGTCTTCAGATACGCAGTATTTT.

The rearrangement links TRBV5-1 to TRBJ2-5, with a weak D call TRBD1 (7 bases). The V end was cut by 0 bases, the J end by 4 bases, with 25 bases between. This CDR3 region has 19 residues. Germline assignment: CDR1 SGHRS and CDR2 YFSETQ. The CDR3 sequence is CASSLEKGKPGGIGETQYF. Here the CDR3 DNA reads TGCGCCAGCAGCTTGGAAAAGGGAAAACCAGGGGGGATAGGAGAGACCCAGTACTTC.

The chain has TRBV7-9 and TRBJ1-2, with 7 bases that match TRBD1. The CDR3 sequence is 16 residues long. Trimming at V came to 1 base and at J to 6 bases, leaving 11 bases not matched to a gene. The germline gives CDR1 SEHNR, CDR2 FQNEAQ (reference sequence). In nucleotides, the CDR3 is TGTGCCAGCAGCTTAGGAGGAACAGGGGTAGTAAATGGCTACACCTTC. Residues: CASSLGGTGVVNGYTF.